Shown below are 20 T cell receptor beta chains from a single sample sequenced in a study of cytomegalovirus exposure and HLA in healthy donors (dated by TCRdb to the late 2010s). The library came from the immunoSEQ multiplex PCR assay. A mixture of 60 forward primers for TCR Vbeta segments and 13 reverse primers for TCR Jbeta segments was used in the multiplex PCR. TCRdb obtained this table from immuneACCESS and retained in-frame rearrangements with V and J assigned. These tables miss some clones; where compared with another copy, unresolved V genes account for less than half of the shortfall, and the remainder is unexplained. For this sample, the table gives about 200,000 clones. The top ten clonotypes cover approximately 0.74% of the sample. The material sequenced was PBMCs. These receptors were obtained from a boy aged 10-17 years in good health and CMV-seronegative.

V and J are TRBV2 and TRBJ1-1, with TRBD1 matching 8 bases. V shed 0 bases and J 8 bases; nucleotides not matched to a gene: 11. CDR1 SNHLY and CDR2 FYNNEI come from the germline V gene. The CDR3 contains 16 residues. The DNA of the CDR3 is TGTGCCAGCAGTGAAGCGCAAGGACAGGGTAGGGTAGAAGCTTTCTTT. Protein sequence: CASSEAQGQGRVEAFF.

The chain recombines TRBV9 with TRBJ2-3; a possible D gene is TRBD2 (7 bases). CDR3 length: 18 amino acids. The germline CDR1 and CDR2 sequences are SGDLS and YYNGEE. V lost 0 bases, J lost 0 bases, and 17 bases lay in between. CDR3 sequence (DNA): TGTGCCAGCAGCGTAGGCGGCGGGGGCTTCCTTAGCACAGATACGCAGTATTTT. Its translation: CASSVGGGGFLSTDTQYF.

V is TRBV29-1 and J is TRBJ2-3; TRBD1 matches 7 bases. This CDR3 spans 13 amino acids. In germline, CDR1 is SQVTM, CDR2 ANQGSEA. V lost 4 bases, J lost 2 bases, and 3 bases stayed unmatched. DNA for the CDR3: TGCAGCGTTGCCGACAGGGCCACAGATACGCAGTATTTT. Residues: CSVADRATDTQYF.

V and J are TRBV5-1 and TRBJ2-1; TRBD1 agrees at 12 bases. The CDR3 is 14 amino acids. V gave up 6 bases and J gave up 4 bases; unmatched junction bases: 2. Looked up from germline, CDR1 is SGHRS and CDR2 is YFSETQ. The CDR3 region has the DNA TGCGCCAGCAAGGGACAGGGGGCTTACAATGAGCAGTTCTTC. Protein sequence: CASKGQGAYNEQFF.

The V and J genes are TRBV15 and TRBJ1-2; D ambiguous. The germline gives CDR1 LNHNV, CDR2 YYDKDF (reference sequence). The V end lost 1 base, the J end lost 8 bases, and 14 bases lay between the germline ends. CDR3 length: 14 amino acids. The CDR3 nucleotides read TGTGCCACCAGCAGAGTGGAGGTCTTAGAAGGCTACACCTTC. It translates to CATSRVEVLEGYTF.

With respect to this clone: The sample has other DNA sequences that encode this CDR3 too. This chain links TRBV7-2 with TRBJ2-5; 7 positions agree with TRBD2. Germline CDR1 and CDR2: SGHTA and FQGNSA. V gave up 1 base and J gave up 2 bases; unmatched junction bases: 1. The CDR3 has 14 residues. CDR3 protein: CASSLGGGQETQYF. The CDR3 DNA sequence: TGTGCCAGCAGCTTAGGGGGGGGGCAAGAGACCCAGTACTTC. The full variable domain, in which reference TRBV7-2 and TRBJ2-5 provide the parts outside the CDR3, is GAGVSQSPSNKVTEKGKDVELRCDPISGHTALYWYRQSLGQGLEFLIYFQGNSAPDKSGLPSDRFSAERTGGSVSTLTIQRTQQEDSAVYLCASSLGGGQETQYFGPGTRLLVL.

The gene calls are TRBV5-1 and TRBJ2-5, with 12 positions matching TRBD2. Germline values: CDR1 SGHRS, CDR2 YFSETQ. With V trimmed by 8 bases and J by 2 bases, 4 bases remained unmatched. This CDR3 contains 14 residues. The CDR3 reads CASRTSGNQETQYF. CDR3 nucleotides: TGCGCCAGTCGGACTAGCGGGAATCAAGAGACCCAGTACTTC.

The V and J genes are TRBV6-5 and TRBJ2-1, with 7 bases aligning to TRBD2. Per the germline V gene, CDR1 is MNHEY and CDR2 is SVGAGI. V lost 6 bases and J lost 0; bases outside the gene matches: 5. The CDR3 is 15 amino acids. CDR3 in DNA: TGTGCCAGCAGCCTCCGGGGGGTCTCCTACAATGAGCAGTTCTTC. This translates into CASSLRGVSYNEQFF.

V is TRBV27 and J is TRBJ2-3, with TRBD2 as a possible D gene (6 bases). The germline V and J ends were trimmed by 8 bases and 0 bases, with 12 bases remaining between them. Germline assignment: CDR1 MNHEY and CDR2 SMNVEV (reference sequence). The CDR3 length is 14 residues. CDR3 loop: CASGEDTSTDTQYF. In DNA, the CDR3 is TGTGCCAGCGGGGAGGACACAAGCACAGATACGCAGTATTTT.

CDR3 in DNA: TGTGCCAGCAGTCGGGCAGGGACCTACGAGCAGTACTTC. It translates to CASSRAGTYEQYF. The V gene is TRBV6-6, the J gene TRBJ2-7, with D perhaps TRBD1 (5 bases). The CDR3 spans 13 residues. V was trimmed by 5 bases and J by 2 bases, leaving 10 bases between them. Germline assignment: CDR1 MNHNY and CDR2 SVGAGI (reference sequence).

The chain combines TRBV29-1 with TRBJ1-3, with 7 bases aligning to TRBD1. Germline trimming cut 5 bases from V and 0 bases from J; bases unmatched to any gene: 4. The CDR3 loop spans 14 amino acids. CDR1 and CDR2 (germline): SQVTM, ANQGSEA. The CDR3, as DNA: TGCAGCGTTTCCGGACAGGCCTCTGGAAACACCATATATTTT. Translation: CSVSGQASGNTIYF.

The V call is TRBV7-8, the J call TRBJ1-1, with D perhaps matching TRBD1 (6 bases). V dropped 3 bases and J dropped 0 bases, with 14 bases sitting between them. The germline gives CDR1 SGHVS, CDR2 FQNEAQ. The CDR3 extends over 16 amino acids. The CDR3 spells CASSFYEGDMNTEAFF. The DNA of the CDR3 is TGTGCCAGCAGCTTTTATGAGGGGGATATGAACACTGAAGCTTTCTTT.

The rearrangement links TRBV7-9 to TRBJ2-7; perhaps TRBD2 as D (6 bases). Trimming pared 4 bases from V and 3 bases from J, leaving 16 bases between. CDR3 length: 15 residues. Germline V gene sequence: CDR1 SEHNR, CDR2 FQNEAQ (reference sequence). The CDR3 DNA sequence: TGTGCCAGCAGCTCCTCTTTTGGGGGGAGCTACGAGCAGTACTTC. This codes for CASSSSFGGSYEQYF.

This chain joins TRBV11-2 and TRBJ2-5; TRBD1 aligns across 9 bases. V shed 5 bases and J 3 bases; nucleotides not matched to a gene: 4. This CDR3 comprises 14 residues. In germline, CDR1 is SGHAT, CDR2 FQNNGV. The CDR3 sequence: CASSGRTGEETQYF. The CDR3 DNA reads TGTGCCAGCAGCGGGCGGACAGGGGAAGAGACCCAGTACTTC.

This chain links TRBV5-1 with TRBJ1-1; TRBD1 agrees at 7 bases. In germline, CDR1 is SGHRS, CDR2 YFSETQ. The CDR3 runs 14 residues. The V segment lost 4 bases and the J segment 8 bases; nucleotides outside the gene matches: 11. CDR3 in DNA: TGCGCCAGCAGCGCAAATGGACAGGTATCCGAAGCTTTCTTT. Its translation is CASSANGQVSEAFF.

The chain combines TRBV6-5 with TRBJ1-3; 7 nucleotides agree with TRBD1. Germline V lookup: CDR1 MNHEY, CDR2 SVGAGI. The CDR3 totals 15 residues. V was clipped by 6 bases and J by 0 bases; unmatched bases: 5. In nucleotides, the CDR3 is TGTGCCAGCAGACTGGACAGGTACTCTGGAAACACCATATATTTT. Translated, it gives CASRLDRYSGNTIYF.

The chain recombines TRBV28 with TRBJ2-5, with 12 nucleotides matching TRBD2. Germline trimming cut 5 bases from V and 5 bases from J; bases unmatched to any gene: 6. CDR3 length equals 15 residues. Germline CDR1 is MDHEN and CDR2 is SYDVKM. The CDR3: CASSPSSGGAETQYF. DNA of the CDR3: TGTGCCAGCAGTCCTTCTAGCGGGGGGGCGGAGACCCAGTACTTC.

This chain joins TRBV5-5 and TRBJ1-2; D perhaps matches TRBD1 (6 bases). Germline V gene data show CDR1 as SGHKS and CDR2 as YYEKEE (reference sequence). This CDR3 has 16 residues. V lost 2 bases, J lost 6 bases, and 20 bases lay in between. Here the CDR3 reads CASSFFFQGQNDGYTF. In DNA, the CDR3 is TGTGCCAGCAGCTTTTTCTTCCAGGGACAAAACGATGGCTACACCTTC.

This rearrangement joins TRBV4-1 to TRBJ2-3, with 7 positions matching TRBD1. The V segment lost 1 base and the J segment 1 base; nucleotides outside the gene matches: 5. Germline V CDR1 and CDR2: MGHRA, YSYEKL. The CDR3 is made up of 16 amino acids. The CDR3 DNA reads TGCGCCAGCAGCCAAGGGAAGGGGGCCCGCACAGATACGCAGTATTTT. This sequence encodes CASSQGKGARTDTQYF.

The chain joins TRBV7-2 to TRBJ1-2; D not resolved. Germline CDR1 SGHTA, CDR2 FQGNSA. Trimming left V 1 base short and J 0 bases short, with 9 bases between. The CDR3 totals 15 residues. CDR3 nucleotide sequence: TGTGCCAGCAGCTTAGGACCAGGTCCTAACTATGGCTACACCTTC. Translation: CASSLGPGPNYGYTF.